This TCR beta chain comes out of a study of CD8+ T cells in alopecia areata. Treatment meaning: oral pan-JAK inhibitor, 5-10 mg twice daily. Reverse transcribed after extraction, RNA yielded cDNA as the sequencing template. The data were produced by immunoSEQ multiplex PCR, yet TCRdb's version contains in-frame clones alone and is incomplete. This sample has some 170,000 clones, with about 55% found just once. The sequenced sample was CD8+ T cells sorted from blood, obtained at week 24, from a patient treated with tofacitinib. This receptor was obtained from a human donor with alopecia areata.

CDR3 in DNA: TGTGCCTGGAGAGTCGCGGGAACTGAAGCTTTCTTT. Protein product: CAWRVAGTEAFF. The J gene is TRBJ1-1, the V gene TRBV30; no clear D. V shed 3 bases and J shed 5 bases, with 10 bases lying between them. The CDR3 is 12 amino acids. Germline CDR1 is GTSNPN and CDR2 is SVGIG (reference sequence).